This T cell receptor beta chain comes out of a study of OX40 agonist ivuxolimab in advanced cancers. The method was immunoSEQ multiplex PCR; TCRdb's version includes in-frame clones alone and lacks a portion of them. This table holds fewer than 85,000 clones, nearly 90% found once. V lost 4 bases and J lost 2; bases outside the gene matches: 5. Germline V gene sequence: CDR1 SGDLS, CDR2 YYNGEE. This CDR3 has 16 amino acids. The source material was CD4+ or CD8+ T cells sorted from blood, sampled in a trial of the OX40 agonist ivuxolimab. This sequence joins TRBV9 and TRBJ2-3, with 12 bases lining up with TRBD2. This TCR was sampled from an adult with an advanced solid tumor such as melanoma, head and neck, liver or kidney cancer. CDR3 residues: CASSPGLAGNTDTQYF. CDR3 nucleotide sequence: TGTGCCAGCAGCCCCGGACTAGCGGGAAACACAGATACGCAGTATTTT.